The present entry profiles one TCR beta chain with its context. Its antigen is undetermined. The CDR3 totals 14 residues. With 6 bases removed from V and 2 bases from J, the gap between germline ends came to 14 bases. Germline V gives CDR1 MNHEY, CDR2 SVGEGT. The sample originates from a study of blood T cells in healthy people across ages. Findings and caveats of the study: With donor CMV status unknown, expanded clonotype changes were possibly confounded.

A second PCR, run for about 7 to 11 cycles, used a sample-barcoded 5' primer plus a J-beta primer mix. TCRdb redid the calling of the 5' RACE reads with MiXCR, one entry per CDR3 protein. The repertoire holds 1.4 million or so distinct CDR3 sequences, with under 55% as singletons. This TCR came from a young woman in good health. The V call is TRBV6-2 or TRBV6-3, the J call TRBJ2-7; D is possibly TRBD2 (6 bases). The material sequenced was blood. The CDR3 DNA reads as TGTGCCAGCAGACCCTGGCGGGGAGCCTACGAGCAGTACTTC. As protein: CASRPWRGAYEQYF.